Listed below are T cell receptor beta chains from one sample, sequenced in a study of blood T cell repertoires in COVID-19. TCRdb's copy holds only in-frame clones and misses some; the assay was immunoSEQ multiplex PCR. The sample comprises roughly 180,000 clones, around 80% of which are singletons, and 6% to 8.5% rests with the top ten. Specimen: peripheral blood. Receptors were obtained from a human donor in a cohort sampled during active COVID-19. The conserved cysteine and the conserved F or W are not part of the CDR3 here.

v_call,j_call,cdr3_aa
TRBV4-1,TRBJ2-1,ASSQFGNPNGNEQF
TRBV20-1,TRBJ1-1,SAGGYTEAF
TRBV19,TRBJ2-1,ASSLTGESYNEQF
TRBV7-7,TRBJ2-1,ASSLDTGNEQF
TRBV19,TRBJ1-2,ASKNRERGSRYT
TRBV19,TRBJ2-5,ASPTGAERGASRAQY
TRBV5-1,TRBJ1-4,ASSWDRENEKLF
TRBV6-4,TRBJ2-3,ASSDSVGGAPDTQY
TRBV19,TRBJ1-2,ASSTTGKLYGYT
TRBV6-5,TRBJ1-1,ASRSSGGRTEAF
TRBV29-1,TRBJ1-3,SVDWHSTRRNTIY